A single sample is the source of the 13 T cell receptor beta chains below, sequenced in a study of blood T cells in healthy people across ages (dated by TCRdb to the mid-2010s). The method behind the library was 5' RACE. The data were produced on an Illumina HiSeq 2500. A second PCR of roughly 7 to 12 cycles was run with a J-beta primer mix and a sample-barcoded 5' primer. TCRdb trimmed public reads at Q25 via fastp, called clones via MiXCR and kept in-frame beta chains. One record per CDR3 amino acid sequence lists the most common genes and DNA. This sample holds some 750,000 distinct CDR3 sequences; approximately 21% were observed only once. The ten biggest clones cover 22% of the sample. What was sequenced was blood. These TCRs come from a man aged 65 to 79 in good health.

The genes are TRBV20-1 and TRBJ2-5; tentative D call: TRBD1 (6 bases). CDR1 is DFQATT, CDR2 SNEGSKA, per germline (reference sequence). CDR3 length equals 12 residues. Deletions cut 6 bases from V and 4 bases from J, with 12 bases between. The CDR3: CSARGRSETQYF. The CDR3 nucleotides are TGCAGTGCCAGGGGACGTTCAGAGACCCAGTACTTC.

This chain joins TRBV20-1 and TRBJ1-5, with no clear D. This CDR3 spans 14 amino acids. The germline V gene has CDR1 DFQATT and CDR2 SNEGSKA (reference sequence). The germline V and J ends were trimmed by 3 bases and 0 bases, with 9 bases remaining between them. The chain's CDR3 is CSARRELSNQPQHF. The CDR3 nucleotides are TGCAGTGCTAGGAGGGAGCTTAGCAATCAGCCCCAGCATTTT.

The chain couples TRBV5-1 to TRBJ1-6; possibly TRBD1 for D (5 bases). The germline V gene encodes CDR1 SGHRS and CDR2 YFSETQ. This CDR3 is 15 amino acids long. V gave up 3 bases and J gave up 8 bases, with 15 bases separating them. The CDR3 protein is CASSSRGALDSPLHF. The CDR3, as DNA: TGCGCCAGCAGCTCCCGTGGGGCCCTGGATTCACCCCTCCACTTT.

This clonotype has just a few counts. This chain connects TRBV6-2 or TRBV6-3 to TRBJ2-1, with 8 nucleotides matching TRBD2. The junction had 10 bases not matched to a gene; V was cut back by 6 bases and J by 9 bases. Germline loops: CDR1 MNHEY, CDR2 SVGEGT. The CDR3 totals 14 residues. The CDR3 coding sequence is TGTGCCAGCAGCCAACTAGCGGAAGGAGGTGAGCAGTTCTTC. It is translated as CASSQLAEGGEQFF.

The chain couples TRBV18 to TRBJ2-5; possibly TRBD2 for D (5 bases). V lost 5 bases, J lost 2 bases, and 18 bases lay in between. Germline CDR1 KGHSH, CDR2 LQKENI. This CDR3 has 16 amino acids. The CDR3 loop is CASSITGLPFQETQYF. As DNA, the CDR3 is TGTGCCAGCTCAATTACGGGGTTACCCTTTCAAGAGACCCAGTACTTC.

V usage is TRBV20-1 and J usage is TRBJ1-1; TRBD1 aligns across 10 bases. This CDR3 is built from 14 residues. Germline V gives CDR1 DFQATT, CDR2 SNEGSKA (reference sequence). Trimming at V came to 6 bases and at J to 3 bases, leaving 7 bases not matched to a gene. This CDR3 is CSAPDRGLHTEAFF. CDR3 nucleotides: TGCAGTGCACCCGACAGGGGGCTACACACTGAAGCTTTCTTT.

In its sample, this clonotype was seen a few times. The rearrangement links TRBV2 to TRBJ1-5; unclear D gene. Germline V CDR1 and CDR2: SNHLY, FYNNEI. V was pared by 7 bases and J by 0 bases, with 7 bases between. This CDR3 region has 13 residues. In nucleotides, the CDR3 is TGTGCCAGCATGAGTTATAGCAATCAGCCCCAGCATTTT. It codes for CASMSYSNQPQHF.

The chain has TRBV20-1 and TRBJ2-3; the match to TRBD2 covers 9 bases. The ends lost 7 bases at V and 4 bases at J; junction bases unmatched: 6. The CDR3 spans 13 residues. CDR1 DFQATT and CDR2 SNEGSKA come from the germline V gene (reference sequence). The CDR3 bases are TGCAGTGTTCATGCGGGAGGGGCAGATACGCAGTATTTT. This translates into CSVHAGGADTQYF.

This clonotype appeared a few times. J is TRBJ2-3 and V is TRBV20-1, with 14 nucleotides matching TRBD2. With 2 bases clipped from V and 8 bases from J, the junction kept 9 bases outside the gene matches. Germline assignment: CDR1 DFQATT and CDR2 SNEGSKA (reference sequence). The CDR3 covers 16 residues. CDR3 bases: TGCAGTGCTAGAAGACCCGGGACTAGCGGGAGTGGTACGCAGTATTTT. Translated, it gives CSARRPGTSGSGTQYF.

The chain has TRBV6-1 and TRBJ1-6, with a possible D match to TRBD1 (6 bases). Germline-derived CDR1 and CDR2 are MNHNS and SASEGT. The CDR3 covers 14 residues. The ends were cut back, 3 bases at V and 7 bases at J, with 10 bases in the middle. CDR3 in DNA: TGTGCCAGCAGTGATAAACAGGGAAATTCACCCCTCCACTTT. Its protein is CASSDKQGNSPLHF.

This chain joins TRBV7-9 and TRBJ2-3; D is perhaps TRBD2 (5 bases). V was pared by 7 bases and J by 1 base, with 9 bases between. This CDR3 has 13 amino acids. Germline V CDR1 and CDR2: SEHNR, FQNEAQ (reference sequence). For the CDR3, the DNA is TGTGCCAGCACGGGAATTGGCACAGATACGCAGTATTTT. Translation: CASTGIGTDTQYF.

The table lists this clonotype with a few counts. J is TRBJ2-3 and V is TRBV7-8, with D maybe TRBD2 (7 bases). V lost 5 bases and J lost 3, with 18 bases in between. The germline CDR1 and CDR2 sequences are SGHVS and FQNEAQ. This CDR3 contains 16 residues. The CDR3 nucleotides are TGTGCCAGCAGCCACTCTAGGGGGGGCAGGACAGATACGCAGTATTTT. Translated, it gives CASSHSRGGRTDTQYF.

The CDR3 sequence: CSARDLRGAVNEQFF. The CDR3 DNA follows: TGCAGTGCTAGAGATCTTAGGGGGGCCGTAAATGAGCAGTTCTTC. The chain employs TRBV20-1 and TRBJ2-1; D possibly uses TRBD1 or TRBD2 (6 bases each). The CDR3 has 15 residues. V lost 0 bases to trimming and J lost 7 bases, with 16 bases between them. Germline-derived CDR1 and CDR2 are DFQATT and SNEGSKA (reference sequence).